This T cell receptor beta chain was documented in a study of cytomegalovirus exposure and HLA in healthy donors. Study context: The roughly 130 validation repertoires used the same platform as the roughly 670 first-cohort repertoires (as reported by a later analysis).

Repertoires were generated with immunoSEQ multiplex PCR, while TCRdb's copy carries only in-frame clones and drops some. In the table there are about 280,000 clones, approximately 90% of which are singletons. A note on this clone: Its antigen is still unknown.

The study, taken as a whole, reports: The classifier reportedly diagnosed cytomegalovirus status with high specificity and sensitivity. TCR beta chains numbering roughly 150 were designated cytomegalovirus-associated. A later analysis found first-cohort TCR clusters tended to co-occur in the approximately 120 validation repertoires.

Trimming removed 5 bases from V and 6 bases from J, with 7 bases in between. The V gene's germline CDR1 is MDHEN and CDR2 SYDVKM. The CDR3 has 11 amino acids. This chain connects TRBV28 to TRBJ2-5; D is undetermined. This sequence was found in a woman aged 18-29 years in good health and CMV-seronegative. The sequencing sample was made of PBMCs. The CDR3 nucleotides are TGTGCCAGCAGTACATGGCAGACCCAGTACTTC. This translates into CASSTWQTQYF.